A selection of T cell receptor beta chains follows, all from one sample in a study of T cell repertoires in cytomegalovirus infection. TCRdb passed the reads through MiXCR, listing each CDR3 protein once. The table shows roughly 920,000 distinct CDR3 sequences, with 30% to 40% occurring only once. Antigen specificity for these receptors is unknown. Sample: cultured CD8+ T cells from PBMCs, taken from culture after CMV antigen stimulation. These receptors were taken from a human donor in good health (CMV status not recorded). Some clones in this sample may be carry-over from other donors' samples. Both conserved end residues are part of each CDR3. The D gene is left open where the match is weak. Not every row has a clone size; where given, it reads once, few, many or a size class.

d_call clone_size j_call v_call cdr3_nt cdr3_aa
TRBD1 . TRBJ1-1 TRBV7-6 TGTGCCAGCAGCTCCTGGAGTACAGGGGCGACGAACACTGAAGCTTTCTTT CASSSWSTGATNTEAFF
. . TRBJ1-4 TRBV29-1 TGCAGCGTTGTGGTGGAGGCCGAAAAACTGTTTTTT CSVVVEAEKLFF
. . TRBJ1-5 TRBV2 TGTGCCAGCATTTTAGGCAGGGGAAGCAATCAGCCCCAGCATTTT CASILGRGSNQPQHF
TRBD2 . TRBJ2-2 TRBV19 TGTGCCAGTACCTCCGGGGGGGGCGGGAACACCGGGGAGCTGTTTTTT CASTSGGGGNTGELFF
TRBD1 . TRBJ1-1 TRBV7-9 TGTGCCAGCACCAGGACAGGATTGACCACTGAAGCTTTCTTT CASTRTGLTTEAFF
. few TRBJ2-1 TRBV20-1 TGCAGTGCTAGAGGCCCGGGTGGGAGCTCCTACAATGAGCAGTTCTTC CSARGPGGSSYNEQFF
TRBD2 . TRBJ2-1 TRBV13 TGTGCCAGCAGCTTCCGGACTAGCGGGGCCTTCAATGAGCAGTTCTTC CASSFRTSGAFNEQFF
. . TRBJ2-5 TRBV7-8 TGTGCCAGTCGACGGGCAGCAAAAGAGACCCAGTACTTC CASRRAAKETQYF
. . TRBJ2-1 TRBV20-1 TGCAGTGCTCCCTTGAACAATGAGCAGTTCTTC CSAPLNNEQFF
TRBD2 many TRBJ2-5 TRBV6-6 TGTGCCAGCAGTTATTACTTAGGGACTAGCGGGGACTTTAAGGAAGAGACCCAGTACTTC CASSYYLGTSGDFKEETQYF
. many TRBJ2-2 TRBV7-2 TGTGCCAGCAGCTTTAACAGGGCAAACGGGGAGCTGTTTTTT CASSFNRANGELFF
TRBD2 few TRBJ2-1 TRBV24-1 TGTGCCACCAGTGATCGTAGCGGGGGGGCCAGGAATGAGCAGTTCTTC CATSDRSGGARNEQFF
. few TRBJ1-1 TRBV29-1 TGCAGCGTGGCGGACAGCAGATACACTGAAGCTTTCTTT CSVADSRYTEAFF
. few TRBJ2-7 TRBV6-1 TGTGCCAGCAGTGTCGTCAGGGGACGCTACGAGCAGTACTTC CASSVVRGRYEQYF
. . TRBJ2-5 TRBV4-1 TGCGCCAGCAGCCAAGAAGACGGGGAGAGAGAGACCCAGTACTTC CASSQEDGERETQYF
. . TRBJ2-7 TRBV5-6 TGTGCCAGCAGCTTGGAGGTCGGGAACTCCTACGAGCAGTACTTC CASSLEVGNSYEQYF
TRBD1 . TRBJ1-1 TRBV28 TGTGCCAGCAGTCTGGACCTACAGGGGGCGCATTCCAGGAACACTGAAGCTTTCTTT CASSLDLQGAHSRNTEAFF
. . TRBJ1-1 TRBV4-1 TGCGCCAGCAGCCATCGAATGACGGCGACAAACACTGAAGCTTTCTTT CASSHRMTATNTEAFF
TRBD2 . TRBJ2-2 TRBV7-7 TGTGCTAGCAGCGCCCGACTAGCGGGGACCGGGGAGCTGTTTTTT CASSARLAGTGELFF
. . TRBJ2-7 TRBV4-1 TGCGCCAGCAGCCAAGAACGCTTTGGATGGACCTACGAGCAGTACTTC CASSQERFGWTYEQYF
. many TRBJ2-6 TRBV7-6 TGTGCCAGCAGCGACTCGAGGGTGTTTGGGGCCAACGTCCTGACTTTC CASSDSRVFGANVLTF
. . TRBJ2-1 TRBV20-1 TGCAGTGCTCCCCGGGGGCATAATGAGCAGTTCTTC CSAPRGHNEQFF
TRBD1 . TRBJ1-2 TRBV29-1 TGCAGCGCATCAGGGGGCGGCTACACCTTC CSASGGGYTF
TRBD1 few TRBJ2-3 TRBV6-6 TGTGCCAGCAGAGACAGGGGGCTAGCAGATACGCAGTATTTT CASRDRGLADTQYF
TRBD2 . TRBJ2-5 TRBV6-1 TGTGCCAGCAGGGCAATCCGGCACGGGGGGGAGACCCAGTACTTC CASRAIRHGGETQYF
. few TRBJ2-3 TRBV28 TGTGCCAGCAGTGGAACTGCCCAGGGAGGCACAGATACGCAGTATTTT CASSGTAQGGTDTQYF
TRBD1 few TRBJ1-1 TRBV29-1 TGCAGCGTTGAAGCCGTCGGACAGGGGGAAATGAACACTGAAGCTTTCTTT CSVEAVGQGEMNTEAFF
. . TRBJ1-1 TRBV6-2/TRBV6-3 TGTGCCAGCTGCATCACCAACTTGGGCACTGAAGCTTTCTTT CASCITNLGTEAFF
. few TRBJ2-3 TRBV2 TGTGCCAGACTTCGGGACATTAACACAGATACGCAGTATTTT CARLRDINTDTQYF
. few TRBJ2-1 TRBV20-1 TGCAGTGCTCCCGCCCTGGGACAAGGGAACAATGAGCAGTTCTTC CSAPALGQGNNEQFF
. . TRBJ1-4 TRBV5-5 TGTGCCAGCAGCTTGGGGGGTAATGATGAAAAACTGTTTTTT CASSLGGNDEKLFF
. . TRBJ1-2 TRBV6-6 TGTGCCAGCAGTCCCGGAGGGGGTCACTATGGCTACACCTTC CASSPGGGHYGYTF
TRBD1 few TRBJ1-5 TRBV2 TGTGCCAGCAGTGAAGCTGGACAGGGGGCGTTCATCAGCAATCAGCCCCAGCATTTT CASSEAGQGAFISNQPQHF
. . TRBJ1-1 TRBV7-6 TGTGCCACCCGGGTTGCAATCGGACAACCGGTCATGAACACTGAAGCTTTCTTT CATRVAIGQPVMNTEAFF
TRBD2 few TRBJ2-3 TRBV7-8 TGTGCCAGCAGCTTAAAGCGCCTGGGACTAACAGATACGCAGTATTTT CASSLKRLGLTDTQYF
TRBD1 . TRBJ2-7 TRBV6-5 TGTGCCAGCACCGGGCCAGGGGGCCACGAGCAGTACTTC CASTGPGGHEQYF
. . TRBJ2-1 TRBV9 TGTGCCAGCAGCATCCAGGGGGGGGAGTTGTTCTTC CASSIQGGELFF
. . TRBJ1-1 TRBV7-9 TGTGCCAGCAGCTTTCCGACAGGTGGGAACACTGAAGCTTTCTTT CASSFPTGGNTEAFF
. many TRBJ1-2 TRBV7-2 TGTGCCAGCAGCTTAGGGGGGTCGGGCTATGGCTACACCTTC CASSLGGSGYGYTF
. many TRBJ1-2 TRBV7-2 TGTGCCAGCAGCCCGACATGGACAGTCAGCTATGGCTACACCTTC CASSPTWTVSYGYTF
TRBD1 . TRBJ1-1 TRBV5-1 TGCGCCAGCAGCTTGAAATCGGGACAGGGACAATTGAACACTGAAGCTTTCTTT CASSLKSGQGQLNTEAFF
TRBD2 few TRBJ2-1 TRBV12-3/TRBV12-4 TGTGCCAGCAGCCCCCTCGGCGGGGGGGCGTTTCATTTGATCAATGAGCAGTTCTTC CASSPLGGGAFHLINEQFF
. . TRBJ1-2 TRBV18 TGTGCCAGCTCACCGATGCCCCCGGACAGCACAAACTATGGCTACACCTTC CASSPMPPDSTNYGYTF
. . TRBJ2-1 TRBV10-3 TGTGCCATCAGAGTTCAGGCTAGGGAGCAGTTCTTC CAIRVQAREQFF
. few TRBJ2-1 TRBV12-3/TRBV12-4 TGTGCCAGCAGTTTCCGGCAGGGTCGGGTTGGTCCCATATACAATGAGCAGTTCTTC CASSFRQGRVGPIYNEQFF
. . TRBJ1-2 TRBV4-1 TGCGCCAGCAGCCAAAAACCGCCTCCGGGGCCCTATGGCTACACCTTC CASSQKPPPGPYGYTF
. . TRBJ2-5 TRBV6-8 TGTGCCAGCACCAAGGGGCTCGACCAAGAGACCCAGTACTTC CASTKGLDQETQYF
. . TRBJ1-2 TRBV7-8 TGTGCCAGCAGCTTAGCCCCCGGCTATGGCTACACCTTC CASSLAPGYGYTF
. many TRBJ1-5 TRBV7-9 TGTGCCAGCAGCCAAGGGGGTATGGGGAGCAATCAGCCCCAGCATTTT CASSQGGMGSNQPQHF
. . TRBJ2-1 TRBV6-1 TGTGCCAGCATGAAACAGGGAAATGAGCAGTTCTTC CASMKQGNEQFF
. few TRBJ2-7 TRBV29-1 TGCAGCGTTGTAGTGGATTCCTACGAGCAGTACTTC CSVVVDSYEQYF
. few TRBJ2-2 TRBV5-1 TGCGCCAGCAGCCTTGATGGAGTTAGCGCCGGGGAGCTGTTTTTT CASSLDGVSAGELFF
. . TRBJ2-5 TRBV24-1 TGTGCCACCAGTGTTGACGGGGAGACCCAGTACTTC CATSVDGETQYF
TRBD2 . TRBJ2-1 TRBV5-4 TGTGCCAGCAGCGAACCCCAGCGGGGATACAATGAGCAGTTCTTC CASSEPQRGYNEQFF
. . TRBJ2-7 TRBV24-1 TGTGCCACCACGGGGGGCCCCCACGAGCAGTACTTC CATTGGPHEQYF
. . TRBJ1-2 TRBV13 TGTGCCAGCAGCTTAACCCCAGCGGACGGCTACACCTTC CASSLTPADGYTF
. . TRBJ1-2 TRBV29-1 TGCAGCGTTGAGTGGGGGCGAGATGGCTACACCTTC CSVEWGRDGYTF
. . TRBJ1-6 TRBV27 TGTGCCAGCAGTGACGGGCCATATCCCCTCCACTTT CASSDGPYPLHF
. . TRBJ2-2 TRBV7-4 TGTGCCAGCAGCGTGATAGCTATTTACACCGGGGAGCTGTTTTTT CASSVIAIYTGELFF